What follows is one T cell receptor beta chain and its context. The antigen is not known. The data stem from a study of monozygotic twins with inflammatory bowel disease. Study-wide findings and caveats: Other individuals had fewer clonotypes in common with IBD patients than with healthy twins, especially with disease activity. Twins with IBD were found to have lower TCRbeta diversity (inverse Simpson) than healthy co-twins.

From the 5' RACE reads, TCRdb lists one entry per CDR3 protein and no DNA. The repertoire shows about 380,000 distinct CDR3 sequences; the top ten hold 2.5% to 3%. Germline V gene sequence: CDR1 SGHDN, CDR2 FVKESK. The CDR3 consists of 14 residues. This rearrangement joins TRBV14 to TRBJ2-7; the TCRdb call, TRBD2, lacks DNA for checking. The clonotype originates from a human donor with ulcerative colitis or Crohn's disease, or a healthy co-twin of an affected twin (not recorded which). The sample comprised blood. CDR3 in amino acids: CASSHGMGSYEQYF.